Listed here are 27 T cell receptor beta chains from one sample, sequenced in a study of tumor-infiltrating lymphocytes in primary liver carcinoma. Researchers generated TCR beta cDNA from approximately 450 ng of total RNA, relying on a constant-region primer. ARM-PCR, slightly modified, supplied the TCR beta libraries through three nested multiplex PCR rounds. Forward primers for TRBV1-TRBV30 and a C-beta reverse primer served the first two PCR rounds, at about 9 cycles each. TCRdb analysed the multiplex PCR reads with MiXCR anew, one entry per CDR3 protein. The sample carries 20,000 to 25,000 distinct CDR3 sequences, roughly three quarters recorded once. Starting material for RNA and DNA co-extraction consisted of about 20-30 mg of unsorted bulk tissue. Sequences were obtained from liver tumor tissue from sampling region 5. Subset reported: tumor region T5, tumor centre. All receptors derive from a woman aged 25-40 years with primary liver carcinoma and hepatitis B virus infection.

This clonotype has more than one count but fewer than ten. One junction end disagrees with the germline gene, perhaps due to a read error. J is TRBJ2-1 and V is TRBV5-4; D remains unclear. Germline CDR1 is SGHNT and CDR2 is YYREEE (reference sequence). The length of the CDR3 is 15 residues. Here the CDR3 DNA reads TGTGTCAGCAGCTTCTCCAGGCGTGATTACAATGAGCAGTTCTTC. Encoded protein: CVSSFSRRDYNEQFF.

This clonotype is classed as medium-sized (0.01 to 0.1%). CDR3 coding DNA: TGTGCCAGCAGTTACGCGCCCGAGGGCCAAGAGACCCAGTACTTC. This translates into CASSYAPEGQETQYF. The chain combines TRBV6-5 with TRBJ2-5, with D possibly matching TRBD2 (5 bases). Trimming shortened V by 2 bases and J by 1 base, and 11 bases separated the two germline ends. Looked up from germline, CDR1 is MNHEY and CDR2 is SVGAGI. The CDR3 runs 15 residues.

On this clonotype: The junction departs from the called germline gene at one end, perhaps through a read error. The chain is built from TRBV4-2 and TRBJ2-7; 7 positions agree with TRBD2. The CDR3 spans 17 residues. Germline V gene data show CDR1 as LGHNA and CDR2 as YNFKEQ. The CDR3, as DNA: TGTGCCAGCAGCCAAGAGACACACTGGGACTACCGTTACGAGGAGTACTTC. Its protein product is CASSQETHWDYRYEEYF.

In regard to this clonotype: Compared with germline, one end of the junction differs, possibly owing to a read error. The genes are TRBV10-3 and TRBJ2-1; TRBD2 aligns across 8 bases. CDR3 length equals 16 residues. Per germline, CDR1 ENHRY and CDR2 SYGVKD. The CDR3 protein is CAISEPAAGAYNEQFF. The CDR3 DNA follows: TGTGCCATCAGTGAGCCAGCAGCGGGAGCCTACAATGAACAGTTCTTC.

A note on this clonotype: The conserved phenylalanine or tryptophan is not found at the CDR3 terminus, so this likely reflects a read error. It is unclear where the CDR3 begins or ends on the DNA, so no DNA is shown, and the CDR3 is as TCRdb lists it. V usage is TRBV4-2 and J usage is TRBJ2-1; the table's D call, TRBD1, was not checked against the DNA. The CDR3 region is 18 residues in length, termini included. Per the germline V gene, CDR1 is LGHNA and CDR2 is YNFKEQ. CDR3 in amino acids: CASSQVVGVRSSYNEQLI.

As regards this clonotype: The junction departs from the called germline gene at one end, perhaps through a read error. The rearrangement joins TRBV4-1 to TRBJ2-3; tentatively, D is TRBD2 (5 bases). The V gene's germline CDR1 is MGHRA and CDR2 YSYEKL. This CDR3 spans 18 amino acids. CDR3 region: CASTQLGMVAEDSDTQYF. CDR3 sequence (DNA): TGTGCCAGCACCCAACTAGGCATGGTAGCTGAAGATTCGGATACGCAGTATTTT.

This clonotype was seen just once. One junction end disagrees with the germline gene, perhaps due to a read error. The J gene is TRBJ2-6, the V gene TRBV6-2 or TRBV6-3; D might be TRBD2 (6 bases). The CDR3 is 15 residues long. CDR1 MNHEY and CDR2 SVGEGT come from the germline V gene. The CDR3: CASSYGGFEANVLTF. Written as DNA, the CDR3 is TGTGCCAGCAGTTACGGGGGGTTTGAGGCCAACGTCCTGACCTTC.

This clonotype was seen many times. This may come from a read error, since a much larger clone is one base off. The CDR3 coding sequence is TGTGCCAGCAGCTTCACTGGGTTGGGGGACAATGAGCAGTTCTTC. Translation gives CASSFTGLGDNEQFF. The gene calls are TRBV5-4 and TRBJ2-1; D may match TRBD1 or TRBD2 (5 bases each). The CDR3 covers 15 residues. CDR1 SGHNT and CDR2 YYREEE come from the germline V gene (reference sequence). V was pared by 2 bases and J by 5 bases, with 14 bases between.

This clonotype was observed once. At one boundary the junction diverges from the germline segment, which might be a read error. The CDR3 here is CTSSTELEIYGYTF. DNA for the CDR3: TGCACCAGCAGCACCGAGTTGGAGATCTATGGCTACACCTTC. The gene calls are TRBV4-3 and TRBJ1-2; D gene unclear. The CDR3 loop spans 14 amino acids. Germline V gene sequence: CDR1 LGHNA, CDR2 YSLEER.

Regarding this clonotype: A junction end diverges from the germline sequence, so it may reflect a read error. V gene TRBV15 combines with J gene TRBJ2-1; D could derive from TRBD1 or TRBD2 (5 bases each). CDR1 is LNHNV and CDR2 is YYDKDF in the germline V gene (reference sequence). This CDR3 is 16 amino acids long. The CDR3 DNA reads TGTGCCACCAGCAGAAACCGGGACCCGGCCTACAACGAGCAGTTCTTC. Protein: CATSRNRDPAYNEQFF.

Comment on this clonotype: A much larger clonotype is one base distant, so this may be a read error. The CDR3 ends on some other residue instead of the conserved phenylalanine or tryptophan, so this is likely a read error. CDR3 amino acids: CSARDSRQGAAGYTL. Here the CDR3 DNA reads TGCAGTGCTAGAGATAGTAGACAGGGGGCTGCGGGCTACACCTTA. V usage is TRBV20-1 and J usage is TRBJ1-2; TRBD1 aligns across 10 bases. The CDR3 loop spans 15 amino acids. V was clipped by 0 bases and J by 8 bases; unmatched bases: 9. Germline V gives CDR1 DFQATT, CDR2 SNEGSKA (reference sequence).

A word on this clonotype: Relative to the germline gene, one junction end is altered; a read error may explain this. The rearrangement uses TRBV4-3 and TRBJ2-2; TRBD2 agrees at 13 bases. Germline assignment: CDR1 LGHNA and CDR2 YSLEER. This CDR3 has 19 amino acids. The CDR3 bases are TGCGTCAGCAGCATACTAGCGGGAGGGCCCCGTTCGAATACCGGGGAGCTGTTTTTT. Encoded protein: CVSSILAGGPRSNTGELFF.

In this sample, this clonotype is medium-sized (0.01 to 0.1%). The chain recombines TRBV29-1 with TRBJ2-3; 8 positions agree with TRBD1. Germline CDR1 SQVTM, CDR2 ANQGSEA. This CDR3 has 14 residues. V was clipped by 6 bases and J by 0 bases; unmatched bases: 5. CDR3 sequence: CSVDRGGSTDTQYF. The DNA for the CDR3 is TGCAGCGTCGACAGGGGAGGAAGCACAGATACGCAGTATTTT.

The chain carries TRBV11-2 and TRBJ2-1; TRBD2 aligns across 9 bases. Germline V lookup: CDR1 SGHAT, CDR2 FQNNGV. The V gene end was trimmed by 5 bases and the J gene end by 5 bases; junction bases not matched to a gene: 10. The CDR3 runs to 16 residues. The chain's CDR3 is CASSPTPRGRDNEQFF. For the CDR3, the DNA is TGTGCCAGCAGCCCTACCCCGCGCGGGAGGGACAATGAGCAGTTCTTC.

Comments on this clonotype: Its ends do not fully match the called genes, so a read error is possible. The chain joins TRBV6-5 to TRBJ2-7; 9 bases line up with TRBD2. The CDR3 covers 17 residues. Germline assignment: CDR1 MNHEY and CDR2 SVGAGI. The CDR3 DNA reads TGTGCCAGCAGCTTCGCCGGGACTAGCAGGAGCCCCTACGAGCTGTACTTC. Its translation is CASSFAGTSRSPYELYF.

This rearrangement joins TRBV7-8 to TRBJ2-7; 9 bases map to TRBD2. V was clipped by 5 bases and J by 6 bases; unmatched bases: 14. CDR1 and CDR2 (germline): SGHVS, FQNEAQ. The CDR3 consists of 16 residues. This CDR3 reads CASSLLLAGDGLEQYF. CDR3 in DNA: TGTGCCAGCAGCCTATTACTAGCGGGCGACGGCCTCGAGCAGTACTTC.

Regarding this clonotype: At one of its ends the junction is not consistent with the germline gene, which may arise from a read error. CDR3 amino acids: CASRERSAPLSLLHF. CDR3 DNA: TGTGCAAGCAGGGAAAGGAGTGCCCCCCTCTCACTCCTCCACTTT. This chain connects TRBV6-5 to TRBJ1-6, with D maybe TRBD1 (5 bases). Germline assignment: CDR1 MNHEY and CDR2 SVGAGI. The CDR3 sequence is 15 residues long.

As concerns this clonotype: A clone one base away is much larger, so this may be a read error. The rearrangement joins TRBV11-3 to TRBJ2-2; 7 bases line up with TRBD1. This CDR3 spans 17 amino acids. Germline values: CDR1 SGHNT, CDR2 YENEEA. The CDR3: CASNHRRQGRNTGEPFF. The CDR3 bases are TGTGCCAGCAACCACCGTCGACAGGGTAGGAACACCGGGGAGCCGTTTTTC.

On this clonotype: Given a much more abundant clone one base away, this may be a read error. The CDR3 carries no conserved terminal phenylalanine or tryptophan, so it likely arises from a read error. The CDR3, as DNA: TGTGCCAGCAGCCTAGAGGGTAACAGCTACGAGCAGTACTCC. It is translated as CASSLEGNSYEQYS. The rearrangement joins TRBV9 to TRBJ2-7; TRBD2 might be the D (5 bases). CDR1 SGDLS and CDR2 YYNGEE come from the germline V gene. V lost 4 bases and J lost 3, with 14 bases in between. The CDR3 is 14 residues long.

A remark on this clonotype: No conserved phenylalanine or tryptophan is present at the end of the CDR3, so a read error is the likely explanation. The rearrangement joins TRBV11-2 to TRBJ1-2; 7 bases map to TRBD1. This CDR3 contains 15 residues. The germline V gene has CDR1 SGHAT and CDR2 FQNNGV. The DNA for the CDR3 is TGTGCCAGCAGCCGTAGGGGGCGCGGGGACTATGACTACACCATC. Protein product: CASSRRGRGDYDYTI.

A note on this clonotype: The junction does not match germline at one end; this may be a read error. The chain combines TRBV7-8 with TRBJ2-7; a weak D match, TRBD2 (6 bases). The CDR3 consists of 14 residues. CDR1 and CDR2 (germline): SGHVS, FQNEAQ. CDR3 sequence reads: CASGPTRSSYEQYF. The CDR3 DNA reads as TGCGCCAGCGGCCCGACTAGGAGCTCCTACGAGCAGTACTTC.

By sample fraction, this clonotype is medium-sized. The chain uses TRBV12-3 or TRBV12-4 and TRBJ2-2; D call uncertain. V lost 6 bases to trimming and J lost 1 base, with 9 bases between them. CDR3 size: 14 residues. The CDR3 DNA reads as TGTGCCAGCAGGTCCCACCTGAACACCGGGGAGCTGTTTTTT. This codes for CASRSHLNTGELFF.

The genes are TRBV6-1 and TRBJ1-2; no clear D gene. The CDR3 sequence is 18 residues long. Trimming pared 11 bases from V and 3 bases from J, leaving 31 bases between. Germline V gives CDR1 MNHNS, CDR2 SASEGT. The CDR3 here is CACNERFLVLRSYYGYTF. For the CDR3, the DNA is TGTGCCTGCAATGAACGGTTCCTGGTCCTTAGATCTTACTATGGCTACACCTTC.

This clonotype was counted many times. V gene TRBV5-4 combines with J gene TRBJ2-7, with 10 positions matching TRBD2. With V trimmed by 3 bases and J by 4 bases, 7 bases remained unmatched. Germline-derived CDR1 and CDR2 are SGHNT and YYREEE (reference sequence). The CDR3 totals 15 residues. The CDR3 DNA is TGTGCCAGCAGCTCCGGAGCTAGCGGGAGTTACGAGCAGTACTTC. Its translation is CASSSGASGSYEQYF. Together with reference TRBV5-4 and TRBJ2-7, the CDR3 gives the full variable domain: ETGVTQSPTHLIKTRGQQVTLRCSSQSGHNTVSWYQQALGQGPQFIFQYYREEENGRGNFPPRFSGLQFPNYSSELNVNALELDDSALYLCASSSGASGSYEQYFGPGTRLTVT.

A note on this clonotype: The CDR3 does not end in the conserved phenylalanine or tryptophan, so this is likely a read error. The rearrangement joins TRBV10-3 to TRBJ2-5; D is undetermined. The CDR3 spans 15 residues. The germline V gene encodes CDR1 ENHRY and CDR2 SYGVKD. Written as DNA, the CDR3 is TGTGGCATCAGTGGGTCGGCTACCAGACAAGAGACCCAGTACATC. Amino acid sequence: CGISGSATRQETQYI.

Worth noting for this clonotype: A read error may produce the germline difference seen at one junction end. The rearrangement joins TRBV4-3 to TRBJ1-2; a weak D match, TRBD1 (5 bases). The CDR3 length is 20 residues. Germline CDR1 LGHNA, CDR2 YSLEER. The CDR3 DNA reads TGCGCCAGCAGCCAAGGCGAAGTAAGGGGCAGGACCGCTACTAACTATGGTTACACCTTT. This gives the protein CASSQGEVRGRTATNYGYTF.

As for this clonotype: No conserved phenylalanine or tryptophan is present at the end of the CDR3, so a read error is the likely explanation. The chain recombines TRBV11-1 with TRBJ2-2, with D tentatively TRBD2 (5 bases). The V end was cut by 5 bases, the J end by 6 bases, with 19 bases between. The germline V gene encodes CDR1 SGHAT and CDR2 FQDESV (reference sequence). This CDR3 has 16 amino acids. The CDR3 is CASSRVVKGVSGELFL. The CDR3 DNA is TGTGCCAGCAGCAGGGTTGTGAAGGGAGTGTCCGGGGAGCTGTTTCTT.